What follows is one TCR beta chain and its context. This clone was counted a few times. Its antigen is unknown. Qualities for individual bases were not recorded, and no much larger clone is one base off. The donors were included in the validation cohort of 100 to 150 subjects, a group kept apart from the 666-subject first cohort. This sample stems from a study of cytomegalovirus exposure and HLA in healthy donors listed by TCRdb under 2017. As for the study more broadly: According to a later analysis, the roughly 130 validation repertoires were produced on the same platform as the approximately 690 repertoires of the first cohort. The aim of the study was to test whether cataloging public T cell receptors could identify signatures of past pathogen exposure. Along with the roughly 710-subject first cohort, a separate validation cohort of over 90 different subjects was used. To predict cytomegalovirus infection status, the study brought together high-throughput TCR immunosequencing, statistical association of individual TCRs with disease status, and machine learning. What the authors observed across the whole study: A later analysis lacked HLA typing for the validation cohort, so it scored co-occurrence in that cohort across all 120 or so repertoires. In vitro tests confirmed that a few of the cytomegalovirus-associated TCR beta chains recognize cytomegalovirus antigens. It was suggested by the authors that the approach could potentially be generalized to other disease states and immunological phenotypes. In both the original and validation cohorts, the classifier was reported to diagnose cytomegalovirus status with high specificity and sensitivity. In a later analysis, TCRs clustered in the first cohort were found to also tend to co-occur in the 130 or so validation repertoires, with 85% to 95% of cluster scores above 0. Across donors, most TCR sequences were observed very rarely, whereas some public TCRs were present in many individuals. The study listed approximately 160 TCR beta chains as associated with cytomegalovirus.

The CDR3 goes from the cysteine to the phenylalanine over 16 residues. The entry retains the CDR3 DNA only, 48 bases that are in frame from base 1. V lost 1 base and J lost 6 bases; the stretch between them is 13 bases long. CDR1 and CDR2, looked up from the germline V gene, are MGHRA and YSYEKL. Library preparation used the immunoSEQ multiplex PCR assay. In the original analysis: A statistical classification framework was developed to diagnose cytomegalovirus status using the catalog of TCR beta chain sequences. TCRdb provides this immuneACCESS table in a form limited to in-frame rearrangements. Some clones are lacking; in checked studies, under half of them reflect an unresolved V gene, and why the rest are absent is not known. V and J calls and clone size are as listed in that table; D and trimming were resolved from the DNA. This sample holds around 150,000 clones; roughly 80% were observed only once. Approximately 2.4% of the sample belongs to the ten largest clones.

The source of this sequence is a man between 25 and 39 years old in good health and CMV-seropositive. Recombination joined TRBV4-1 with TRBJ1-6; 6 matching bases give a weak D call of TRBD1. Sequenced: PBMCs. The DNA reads TGCGCCAGCAGCCAAGGGGGGCGCTGGGGTAATTCACCCCTCCACTTT. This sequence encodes CASSQGGRWGNSPLHF.